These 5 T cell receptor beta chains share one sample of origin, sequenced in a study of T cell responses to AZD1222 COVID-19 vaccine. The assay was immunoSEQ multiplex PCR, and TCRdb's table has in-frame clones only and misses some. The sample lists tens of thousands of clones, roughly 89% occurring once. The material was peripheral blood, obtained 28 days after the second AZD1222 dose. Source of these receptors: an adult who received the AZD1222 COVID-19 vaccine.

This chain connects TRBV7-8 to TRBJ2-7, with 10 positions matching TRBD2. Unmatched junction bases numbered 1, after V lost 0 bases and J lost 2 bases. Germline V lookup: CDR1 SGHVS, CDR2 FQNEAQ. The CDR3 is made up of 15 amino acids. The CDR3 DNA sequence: TGTGCCAGCAGCTTAGCCGGGACTAGCGCCTACGAGCAGTACTTC. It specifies CASSLAGTSAYEQYF.

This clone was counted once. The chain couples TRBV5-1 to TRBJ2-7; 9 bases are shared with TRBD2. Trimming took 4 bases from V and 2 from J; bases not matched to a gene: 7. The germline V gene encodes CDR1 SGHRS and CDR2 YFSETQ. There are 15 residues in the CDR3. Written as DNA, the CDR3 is TGCGCCAGCAGCCCCAGCCTAGCGGGAACCTACGAGCAGTACTTC. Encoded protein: CASSPSLAGTYEQYF.

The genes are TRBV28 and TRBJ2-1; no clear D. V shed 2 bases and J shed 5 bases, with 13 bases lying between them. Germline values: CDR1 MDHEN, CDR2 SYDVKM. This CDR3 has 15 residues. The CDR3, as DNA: TGTGCCAGCAGTTTACATCTAAGACCTAACAATGAGCAGTTCTTC. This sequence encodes CASSLHLRPNNEQFF. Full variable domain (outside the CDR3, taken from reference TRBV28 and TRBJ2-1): DVKVTQSSRYLVKRTGEKVFLECVQDMDHENMFWYRQDPGLGLRLIYFSYDVKMKEKGDIPEGYSVSREKKERFSLILESASTNQTSMYLCASSLHLRPNNEQFFGPGTRLTVL.

The CDR3 DNA follows: TGTGCCAGCATGGGGACTCGGAGCAATGAGCAGTTCTTC. This encodes CASMGTRSNEQFF. The chain combines TRBV6-5 with TRBJ2-1, with a tentative D call TRBD2 (6 bases). CDR3 size: 13 residues. The V end was cut by 7 bases, the J end by 6 bases, with 13 bases between. The germline gives CDR1 MNHEY, CDR2 SVGAGI.

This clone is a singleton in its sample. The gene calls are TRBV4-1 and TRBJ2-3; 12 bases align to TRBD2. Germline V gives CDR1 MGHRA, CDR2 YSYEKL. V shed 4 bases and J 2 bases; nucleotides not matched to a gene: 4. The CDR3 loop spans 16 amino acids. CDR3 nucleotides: TGCGCCAGCAGCCTCGGACTAGCGGGACCCACAGATACGCAGTATTTT. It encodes CASSLGLAGPTDTQYF.